This paragraph reports one T cell receptor beta chain. The record originates from a study of T cell changes during pregnancy in multiple sclerosis. Per germline, CDR1 SGHNT and CDR2 YYREEE (reference sequence). CDR3 length: 15 residues. The V segment lost 0 bases and the J segment 3 bases; nucleotides outside the gene matches: 3. The data were produced by immunoSEQ multiplex PCR, yet TCRdb's version contains in-frame clones alone and is incomplete. The data contain tens of thousands of clones, over 80% of them singletons. The chain is built from TRBV5-4 and TRBJ1-1; 9 bases map to TRBD1. The TCR originated in a female donor in good health, enrolled as a control in a pregnancy study. The sample consisted of peripheral blood, taken in the second trimester of pregnancy. The CDR3 DNA reads as TGTGCCAGCAGCTTGGGAACAGGGGGCTACACTGAAGCTTTCTTT. It yields the protein CASSLGTGGYTEAFF.